Below, 24 T cell receptor beta chains from the same sample are listed, as sequenced in a study of T cell responses to AZD1222 COVID-19 vaccine. The assay was immunoSEQ multiplex PCR, and TCRdb's table has in-frame clones only and misses some. The sample lists approximately 150,000 clones, 85% to 90% occurring once. Here the sequenced sample was peripheral blood, taken 28 days after the second AZD1222 dose. These receptors all stem from an adult who received the AZD1222 COVID-19 vaccine.

This CDR3 reads CASIAGELGNTIYF. The CDR3 coding sequence is TGTGCCAGCATTGCAGGGGAGCTTGGAAACACCATATATTTT. The rearrangement joins TRBV28 to TRBJ1-3, with D possibly being TRBD1 (6 bases). The CDR3 length is 14 residues. Germline CDR1 is MDHEN and CDR2 is SYDVKM. V was pared by 7 bases and J by 3 bases, with 13 bases between.

This rearrangement joins TRBV6-5 to TRBJ1-1; D unresolved. The CDR3 contains 13 residues. Per the germline V gene, CDR1 is MNHEY and CDR2 is SVGAGI. V lost 6 bases to trimming and J lost 0 bases, with 8 bases between them. CDR3 residues: CASRRTLNTEAFF. CDR3 DNA sequence: TGTGCCAGCAGGAGAACGTTGAACACTGAAGCTTTCTTT.

V usage is TRBV7-6 and J usage is TRBJ1-1; D unresolved. CDR1 and CDR2 (germline): SGHVS, FNYEAQ. Trimming took off 1 base at V and 1 base at J, with 7 bases between the two ends. The CDR3 has 14 amino acids. CDR3 protein: CASSLDMGNTEAFF. The CDR3 DNA reads as TGTGCCAGCAGCTTAGACATGGGGAACACTGAAGCTTTCTTT.

The rearrangement uses TRBV4-1 and TRBJ2-1, with 10 bases that match TRBD2. The ends lost 1 base at V and 7 bases at J; junction bases unmatched: 7. Germline CDR1 MGHRA, CDR2 YSYEKL. The CDR3 is made up of 16 amino acids. The CDR3 reads CASSQALASGGNEQFF. The CDR3 region has the DNA TGCGCCAGCAGCCAAGCGCTGGCTAGCGGGGGTAATGAGCAGTTCTTC.

The chain links TRBV19 to TRBJ2-1; a weak D match, TRBD2 (6 bases). The CDR3 is made up of 13 amino acids. Trimming shortened V by 6 bases and J by 4 bases, and 10 bases separated the two germline ends. CDR1 and CDR2 from the germline V gene are LNHDA and SQIVND (reference sequence). This CDR3 is CASSRDSYNEQFF. In DNA, the CDR3 is TGTGCCAGTAGCAGGGACTCGTACAATGAGCAGTTCTTC.

The V gene is TRBV6-5, the J gene TRBJ2-5; tentatively, D is TRBD1 (6 bases). Germline V CDR1 and CDR2: MNHEY, SVGAGI. V shed 11 bases and J shed 2 bases, with 15 bases lying between them. The CDR3 runs 13 residues. Here the CDR3 DNA reads TGTGCCGGATCTCCGACAGGACAAGAGACCCAGTACTTC. As protein: CAGSPTGQETQYF.

In its sample, this clone was seen once. The chain has TRBV4-3 and TRBJ2-2; D ambiguous. The germline V gene encodes CDR1 LGHNA and CDR2 YSLEER. V shed 0 bases and J shed 6 bases, with 8 bases lying between them. CDR3 length: 14 residues. The CDR3 loop reads CASSQDEAPGELFF. DNA of the CDR3: TGCGCCAGCAGCCAAGATGAGGCGCCCGGGGAGCTGTTTTTT.

The V gene is TRBV9, the J gene TRBJ2-1; 9 nucleotides align to TRBD2. The germline V gene encodes CDR1 SGDLS and CDR2 YYNGEE. V dropped 1 base and J dropped 6; count of bases not matched to a gene: 11. The CDR3 runs to 17 residues. The CDR3 protein is CASSVLAGGRYGNEQFF. In DNA form, the CDR3 reads TGTGCCAGCAGCGTATTGGCGGGGGGGCGGTACGGCAATGAGCAGTTCTTC.

The CDR3 here is CASMQGAREQYF. In DNA form, the CDR3 reads TGTGCCAGCATGCAGGGGGCGCGAGAGCAGTACTTC. This rearrangement joins TRBV6-5 to TRBJ2-7; the match to TRBD1 covers 8 bases. Germline assignment: CDR1 MNHEY and CDR2 SVGAGI. The trim removed 7 bases at V and 7 bases at J, leaving 6 bases unmatched. The CDR3 consists of 12 residues.

The V call is TRBV30, the J call TRBJ1-2, with a weak D call TRBD1 (5 bases). The germline V gene has CDR1 GTSNPN and CDR2 SVGIG (reference sequence). V was cut by 3 bases and J by 8 bases, with 16 bases left in between. There are 13 residues in the CDR3. The CDR3 coding sequence is TGTGCCTGGAGCCGGGTTAGGGGCGAAGGCTACACCTTC. Translated: CAWSRVRGEGYTF. Filled out from reference TRBV30 and TRBJ1-2, the complete variable domain reads SQTIHQWPATLVQPVGSPLSLECTVEGTSNPNLYWYRQAAGRGLQLLFYSVGIGQISSEVPQNLSASRPQDRQFILSSKKLLLSDSGFYLCAWSRVRGEGYTFGSGTRLTVV.

This clone occurred once. The rearrangement joins TRBV5-1 to TRBJ1-1; the D is unclear. The CDR3 contains 15 residues. Trimming removed 4 bases from V and 3 bases from J, with 16 bases in between. The germline V gene has CDR1 SGHRS and CDR2 YFSETQ. The CDR3 region has the DNA TGCGCCAGCAGCCTGACGGGAACTGGGGACACTGAAGCTTTCTTT. Amino acid sequence: CASSLTGTGDTEAFF.

The chain combines TRBV19 with TRBJ2-1; D possibly corresponds to TRBD1 (5 bases). With 2 bases removed from V and 1 base from J, the gap between germline ends came to 9 bases. CDR1 is LNHDA, CDR2 SQIVND, per germline (reference sequence). The CDR3 consists of 15 residues. CDR3 sequence (DNA): TGTGCCAGTAGTATAAGCCAGGGTTCCTACAATGAGCAGTTCTTC. It codes for CASSISQGSYNEQFF.

This rearrangement joins TRBV30 to TRBJ1-1; D unclear. The CDR3 has 16 amino acids. The ends were cut back, 2 bases at V and 1 base at J, with 17 bases in the middle. In germline, CDR1 is GTSNPN, CDR2 SVGIG (reference sequence). The CDR3 DNA is TGTGCCTGGAGTAGCTGGGGAAGGTTAGGGAACACTGAAGCTTTCTTT. Translation gives CAWSSWGRLGNTEAFF.

Only a few counts were recorded for this clone. The chain recombines TRBV6-4 with TRBJ1-1; perhaps TRBD1 as D (6 bases). Germline V gene lookup returns CDR1 MRHNA and CDR2 SNTAGT. Trimming pared 3 bases from V and 7 bases from J, leaving 18 bases between. This CDR3 is 15 amino acids long. The CDR3 here is CASSEGGSWKVEAFF. Written as DNA, the CDR3 is TGTGCCAGCAGTGAAGGGGGTTCTTGGAAGGTTGAAGCTTTCTTT.

The rearrangement uses TRBV6-5 and TRBJ1-3; the match to TRBD1 covers 7 bases. The trim removed 6 bases at V and 5 bases at J, leaving 4 bases unmatched. Germline CDR1 and CDR2: MNHEY and SVGAGI. The CDR3 covers 13 residues. CDR3 residues: CASSPDRRNTIYF. CDR3 nucleotides: TGTGCCAGCAGCCCGGACAGGAGAAACACCATATATTTT.

This clone was observed a few times. V is TRBV6-1 and J is TRBJ1-2; D gene uncertain. CDR3 size: 14 residues. V gave up 3 bases and J gave up 2 bases, with 10 bases separating them. Looked up from germline, CDR1 is MNHNS and CDR2 is SASEGT. CDR3 sequence: CASSEELRNYGYTF. The CDR3 coding sequence is TGTGCCAGCAGTGAGGAACTCCGAAACTATGGCTACACCTTC.

The chain couples TRBV7-2 to TRBJ2-1; the match to TRBD2 covers 7 bases. V shed 1 base and J 9 bases; nucleotides not matched to a gene: 6. CDR1 is SGHTA, CDR2 FQGNSA, per germline. There are 14 residues in the CDR3. CDR3 amino acids: CASSLGEGYGEQFF. CDR3 sequence (DNA): TGTGCCAGCAGCTTAGGGGAGGGGTACGGTGAGCAGTTCTTC.

The genes are TRBV28 and TRBJ1-2, with D maybe TRBD1 (6 bases). V dropped 4 bases and J dropped 8 bases, with 17 bases sitting between them. There are 14 residues in the CDR3. Germline-derived CDR1 and CDR2 are MDHEN and SYDVKM. The CDR3 sequence: CASSWTGARGGYTF. The DNA of the CDR3 is TGTGCCAGCAGTTGGACGGGGGCCCGGGGGGGCTACACCTTC.

The V call is TRBV5-1, the J call TRBJ2-5, with 7 bases aligning to TRBD2. The CDR3 has 15 residues. CDR1 and CDR2 (germline): SGHRS, YFSETQ. V lost 0 bases and J lost 5; bases outside the gene matches: 7. The CDR3 loop reads CASSLAGGSAETQYF. CDR3 bases: TGCGCCAGCAGCTTGGCGGGCGGGAGTGCGGAGACCCAGTACTTC.

The CDR3 DNA sequence: TGCGCCAGCAGCTTGGAGGCCCCTCGGGATGAGCAGTTCTTC. Translation: CASSLEAPRDEQFF. The genes are TRBV5-1 and TRBJ2-1; D gene uncertain. Trimming cost V 0 bases and J 8 bases, with 12 bases left between them. The CDR3 extends over 14 amino acids. The V gene's germline CDR1 is SGHRS and CDR2 YFSETQ. Filled out from reference TRBV5-1 and TRBJ2-1, the complete variable domain reads KAGVTQTPRYLIKTRGQQVTLSCSPISGHRSVSWYQQTPGQGLQFLFEYFSETQRNKGNFPGRFSGRQFSNSRSEMNVSTLELGDSALYLCASSLEAPRDEQFFGPGTRLTVL.

This chain links TRBV28 with TRBJ1-6; possible D gene TRBD1, 5 bases. V was pared by 6 bases and J by 0 bases, with 18 bases between. Per germline, CDR1 MDHEN and CDR2 SYDVKM. The CDR3 spans 18 residues. CDR3: CASRGTGTPSSYNSPLHF. CDR3 bases: TGTGCCAGCAGGGGTACCGGGACCCCTAGCTCCTATAATTCACCCCTCCACTTT.

The chain uses TRBV28 and TRBJ2-1; 9 bases match TRBD2. The ends lost 2 bases at V and 0 bases at J; junction bases unmatched: 5. The CDR3 extends over 17 amino acids. Germline CDR1 MDHEN, CDR2 SYDVKM. CDR3 sequence reads: CASSLRLAVSSYNEQFF. CDR3 DNA sequence: TGTGCCAGCAGTTTAAGACTAGCGGTGAGCTCCTACAATGAGCAGTTCTTC.

The chain is built from TRBV6-6 and TRBJ1-1; no definite D call. This CDR3 has 12 amino acids. V gave up 3 bases and J gave up 7 bases, with 9 bases separating them. The germline V gene has CDR1 MNHNY and CDR2 SVGAGI (reference sequence). The chain's CDR3 is CASSYLGVEAFF. The CDR3 coding sequence is TGTGCCAGCAGTTATTTGGGAGTTGAAGCTTTCTTT.

This clone was seen only once. The J gene is TRBJ2-1, the V gene TRBV9; no clear D gene. Germline values: CDR1 SGDLS, CDR2 YYNGEE. V was clipped by 3 bases and J by 3 bases, with 16 bases between them. The CDR3 runs to 16 residues. The CDR3 nucleotides are TGTGCCAGCAGCGCCTTCTATGAGGTCGACTACAATGAGCAGTTCTTC. Encoded protein: CASSAFYEVDYNEQFF.